One T cell receptor (beta chain) is described in this entry. One end of the junction is discordant with germline, which a read error may explain. The CDR3 extends over 14 amino acids. CDR1 and CDR2 from the germline V gene are SGHAT and FQNNGV. A primer matching the constant region was used to make TCR beta cDNA from approximately 500 ng of total RNA. A slightly modified ARM-PCR protocol with three nested multiplex PCR rounds produced these TCR beta libraries. TRBV1-TRBV30 forward primers paired with a C-beta reverse primer drove the first two PCR rounds, 10 cycles each. From the multiplex PCR reads, TCRdb called clonotypes with MiXCR, one entry per CDR3 protein. The sample yields tens of thousands of distinct CDR3 sequences, over 60% seen once. Unsorted bulk tissue, roughly 19-34 mg of it, served as the source for co-extraction of RNA and DNA. This entry is derived from a study of tumor-infiltrating lymphocytes in primary liver carcinoma.

The receptor was isolated from a man aged 35 to 55 with primary liver carcinoma and hepatitis B virus infection. What was sequenced was liver tumor tissue from sampling region 1. Indicated subset: tumor region T1, superior pole. The rearrangement uses TRBV11-2 and TRBJ2-3; D is undetermined. CDR3 in DNA: TGTGCCAGCAGCCCGGGCTTCCCGTCAGATGCGCAGTACTTT. It specifies CASSPGFPSDAQYF.